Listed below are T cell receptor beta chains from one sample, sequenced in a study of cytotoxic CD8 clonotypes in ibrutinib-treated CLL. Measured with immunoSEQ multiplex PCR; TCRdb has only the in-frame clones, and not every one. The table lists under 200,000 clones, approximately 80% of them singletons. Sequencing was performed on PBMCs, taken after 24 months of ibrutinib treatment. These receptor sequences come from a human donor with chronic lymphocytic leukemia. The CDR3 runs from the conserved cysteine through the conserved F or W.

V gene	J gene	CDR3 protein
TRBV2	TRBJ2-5	CASSGATGQETQYF
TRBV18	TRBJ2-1	CASSRNRDPYNEQFF
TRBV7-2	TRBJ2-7	CASSRTITGREQYF
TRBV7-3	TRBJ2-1	CASSSSGRGNNEQFF
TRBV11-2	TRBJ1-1	CASSLGHRGITEAFF
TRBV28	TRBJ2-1	CASSLTGDRSDEQFF
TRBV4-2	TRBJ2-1	CASSRTSGDEQFF
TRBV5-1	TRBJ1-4	CASTESGRLNLNEKLFF
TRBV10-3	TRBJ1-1	CAISDPGQMNTEAFF
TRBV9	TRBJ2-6	CASSLLSSGANVLTF
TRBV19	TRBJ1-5	CASSRQGSNQPQHF
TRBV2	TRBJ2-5	CATQWQSGGQETQYF
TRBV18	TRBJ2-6	CASSPLQGTSGANVLTF
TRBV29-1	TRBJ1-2	CSVERDRVRGYTF
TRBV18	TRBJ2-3	CASFPRRGQTDTQYF
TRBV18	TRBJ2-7	CASSPPLQGAGEQYF
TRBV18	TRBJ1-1	CASSPPNRNLGTEAFF
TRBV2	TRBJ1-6	CASSEEETVYSPLHF
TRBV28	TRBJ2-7	CASSDRFGGYEQYF
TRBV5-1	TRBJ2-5	CASSLGRETQYF
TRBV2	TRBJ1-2	CASSPAGVENYGYTF
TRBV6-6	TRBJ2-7	CASSFTGYEQYF
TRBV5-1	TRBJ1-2	CASSYEGVYGYTF
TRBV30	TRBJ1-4	CAWSGQGGVGEKLFF
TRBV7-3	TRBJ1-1	CASSLDSRNTEAFF
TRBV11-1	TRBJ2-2	CASSLGGFTGELFF
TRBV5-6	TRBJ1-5	CASSFGWGDNQPQHF
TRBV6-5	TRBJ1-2	CASSDPGPFSGYTF
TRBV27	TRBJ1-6	CASSLSLLIRLNSPLHF
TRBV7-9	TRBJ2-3	CASSLPFSGSTDTQYF
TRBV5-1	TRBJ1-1	CASSLGAGTEAFF
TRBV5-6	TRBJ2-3	CASSPPQGTDTQYF
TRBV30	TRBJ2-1	CAWSVNSYNEQFF
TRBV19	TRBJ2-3	CASSMRSSTDTQYF
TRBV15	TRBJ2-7	CATSRDRASPEQYF
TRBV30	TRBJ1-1	CACRGDRAMNTEAFF
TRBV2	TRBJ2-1	CASRRSGGSYNEQFF
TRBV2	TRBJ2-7	CASSSDGLAAYEQYF